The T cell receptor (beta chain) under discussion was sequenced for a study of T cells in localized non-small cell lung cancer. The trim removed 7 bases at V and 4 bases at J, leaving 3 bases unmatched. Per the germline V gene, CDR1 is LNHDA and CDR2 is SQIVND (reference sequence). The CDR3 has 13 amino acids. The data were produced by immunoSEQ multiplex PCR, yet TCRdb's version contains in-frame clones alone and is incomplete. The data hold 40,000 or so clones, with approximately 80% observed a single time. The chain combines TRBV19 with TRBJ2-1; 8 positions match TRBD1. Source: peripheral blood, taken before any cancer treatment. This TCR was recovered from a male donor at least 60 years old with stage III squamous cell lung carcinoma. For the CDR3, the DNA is TGTGCCAGTAAAAGACAGGGGTACAATGAGCAGTTCTTC. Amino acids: CASKRQGYNEQFF.